This TCR beta chain was sequenced for a study of molecular identifiers for immune sequencing clone quantification (dated by TCRdb to the late 2010s). A note on the overall study: For a replicate experiment, the RNA from either 20,000 or 100,000 naive CD8 T cells was divided into five aliquots, and four of those aliquots went on to sequencing. This methods study used CD8 T cells to benchmark TCR RNA copy counting and molecular-identifier clustering-based TCR repertoire sequencing (MIDCIRS). What the research found in general, with its limitations: Spiked-in Jurkat TCR RNA equal to a single cell's worth was reported to be detectable even within one million naive CD8 T cells. Naive libraries contained spiked-in Jurkat TCR RNA (approximately 10 copies' worth), which is not part of the donor repertoire. When barcode sub-clustering was not used, chimeric consensus sequences inflated TCR diversity, with chimeras reaching as high as 47%. In CMV-specific effector cells, clones with more than 20 RNA copies accounted for over 99% of molecules, whereas in naive cells such clones accounted for under 1%. The sizes of highly expanded clones could end up underestimated when identical TCR molecules share a barcode. About three recovered TCR RNA copies per cell were obtained by modeling, versus approximately 9 by digital PCR, implying a capture efficiency of 30% to 35%.

A few counts support this clonotype. There is no known antigen for this receptor. No base qualities exist here, and no much larger clone lies one base off it. Relative to germline, V is 1 base shorter and J is 0 bases shorter, with 6 bases between their ends. The CDR3 holds 14 amino acids from the cysteine to the phenylalanine. Only the CDR3 portion is preserved as DNA: 42 bases, with reading frame beginning at the first base. The germline V gene (reference sequence) specifies MNHNY as CDR1 and SVGAGI as CDR2. Libraries of naive CD8 T cells were built from anywhere between roughly 17,000 and 1,000,000 sorted cells, with 10%, 30% or 50% of the purified RNA used. Naive CD8 T cells, defined as CD8+CD4-CCR7+CD45RA+, were FACS-sorted into RLT Plus buffer on a BD FACSAria II. Detection sensitivity was tested by spiking Jurkat RNA equal to approximately 9 TCR copies' worth into samples containing roughly 19,000-1,100,000 naive CD8 T cells. CD8 T cells were enriched using RosetteSep CD8+ T Cell Enrichment Cocktail and Ficoll-Paque, and the enriched cells then underwent ACK red cell lysis.

Receptor libraries were prepared by PCR. Sequencing instrument: Illumina HiSeq 4000. Preparation of bulk TCR libraries followed a previously described approach, with the TCR primers listed in Table S5. The Qiagen AllPrep DNA/RNA kit was used to purify total RNA. Before analysis, reads from multiple sequencing runs of one library were combined. In the source study's methods: Reads were retained only if the reads had an exact TCR constant sequence, and the retained reads were trimmed to 150 nt and grouped according to their 12-nt molecular barcodes. Reads in each barcode group were sub-clustered using a 15% Levenshtein threshold, and a quality-weighted consensus sequence was built for each RNA molecule. Non-functional sequences were removed, as were lower-count sequences one edit away from another. Based on a fit of two negative binomial distributions, barcode sub-clusters having less than 20% of the maximum read count were discarded. In TCRdb, the public reads were trimmed at Q25 with fastp and aligned with MiXCR, with productive beta chains retained. Rows are combined by CDR3 protein, so each entry shows the most common genes and DNA. TCRdb assigned the V and J calls; the authors' analysis was not used. This sample comprises around 70,000 distinct CDR3 sequences, 15% to 20% of them detected only once. The ten biggest clones cover roughly 1.5% of the sample.

The source is a human donor in good health. Some libraries in this study had Jurkat cell RNA spiked in. In this chain, TRBV6-6 is recombined with TRBJ1-1, with no confidently assigned D gene. Material: naive CD8+ T cells from blood, with Jurkat cell RNA spiked in. The cell subset or site label of this sample denotes: FACS-sorted CD8+CD4-CCR7+CD45RA+ naive T cells. CDR3 sequence: CASSYLAVNTEAFF. The DNA reads as follows: TGTGCCAGCAGTTACTTGGCAGTGAACACTGAAGCTTTCTTT.